The 13 T cell receptor beta chains given below trace back to one sample, sequenced in a study of shared clonotypes between healthy human individuals. Clones were read by immunoSEQ multiplex PCR, and TCRdb kept only the in-frame ones, dropping some. The sample holds roughly 2.6 million clones, roughly 92% seen once. The material sequenced was naive CD4+ T cells sorted from blood. The subset here: CD45RA+ positively selected. These receptors originate from a man aged 18 to 30 in good health.

This chain connects TRBV30 to TRBJ1-1; tentatively, D is TRBD1 (5 bases). Trimming pared 3 bases from V and 4 bases from J, leaving 12 bases between. Germline V gene sequence: CDR1 GTSNPN, CDR2 SVGIG (reference sequence). The CDR3 is 13 residues long. CDR3 coding DNA: TGTGCCTGGAGCCTACAGGTAATCACTGAAGCTTTCTTT. Protein product: CAWSLQVITEAFF.

On this clone: Other DNA sequences in the same sample also yield this CDR3. The rearrangement uses TRBV11-3 and TRBJ2-3; possible D gene TRBD2, 7 bases. The V end lost 0 bases, the J end lost 5 bases, and 12 bases lay between the germline ends. Germline assignment: CDR1 SGHNT and CDR2 YENEEA. This CDR3 spans 15 amino acids. The chain's CDR3 is CASSLDGGAGDTQYF. The CDR3 bases are TGTGCCAGCAGCTTAGATGGGGGGGCTGGAGATACGCAGTATTTT.

In DNA, the CDR3 is TGTGCCACCAGCAGAGAAACAGGGTTTGGCTACACCTTC. As protein: CATSRETGFGYTF. The rearrangement joins TRBV15 to TRBJ1-2, with D tentatively TRBD1 (6 bases). The CDR3 loop spans 13 amino acids. CDR1 and CDR2 (germline): LNHNV, YYDKDF (reference sequence). V lost 0 bases, J lost 7 bases, and 9 bases lay in between. Full variable domain (outside the CDR3, taken from reference TRBV15 and TRBJ1-2): DAMVIQNPRYQVTQFGKPVTLSCSQTLNHNVMYWYQQKSSQAPKLLFHYYDKDFNNEADTPDNFQSRRPNTSFCFLDIRSPGLGDTAMYLCATSRETGFGYTFGSGTRLTVV.

The chain combines TRBV10-2 with TRBJ2-3; D possibly corresponds to TRBD1 (5 bases). The CDR3 loop spans 14 amino acids. CDR1 and CDR2 from the germline V gene are WSHSY and SAAADI. Trimming took off 7 bases at V and 0 bases at J, with 11 bases between the two ends. The CDR3 region is CASTATGSTDTQYF. In nucleotides, the CDR3 is TGCGCCAGCACCGCTACAGGTAGCACAGATACGCAGTATTTT.

This clone was found once. The same CDR3 is also encoded by other DNA sequences in this sample. CDR3 loop: CASSEQETQYF. CDR3 DNA sequence: TGCGCCAGCAGCGAACAAGAGACCCAGTACTTC. The rearrangement joins TRBV5-1 to TRBJ2-5; D is uncertain. V was clipped by 4 bases and J by 2 bases, with 3 bases between them. CDR3 length: 11 amino acids. Looked up from germline, CDR1 is SGHRS and CDR2 is YFSETQ.

The chain combines TRBV5-6 with TRBJ1-1, with 9 bases fitting TRBD1. Germline loops: CDR1 SGHDT, CDR2 YYEEEE. The CDR3 extends over 15 amino acids. With 4 bases clipped from V and 3 bases from J, the junction kept 7 bases outside the gene matches. The DNA for the CDR3 is TGTGCCAGCAGCAATACCGGACAGGGGCACACTGAAGCTTTCTTT. The encoded protein is CASSNTGQGHTEAFF.

J is TRBJ1-2 and V is TRBV4-1; D uncertain. The CDR3 sequence is 14 residues long. V was shortened by 6 bases and J by 8 bases, with 19 bases between the two germline ends. Germline V lookup: CDR1 MGHRA, CDR2 YSYEKL. CDR3: CASSPSLQGPGYTF. The CDR3 region has the DNA TGCGCCAGCAGTCCCTCGCTTCAAGGGCCAGGCTACACCTTC.

The CDR3 DNA reads as TGTGCCAGCAGCTTACGTTCGCCAGGGTGGGGAACTAATGAAAAACTGTTTTTT. Translated, it gives CASSLRSPGWGTNEKLFF. The V and J genes are TRBV11-2 and TRBJ1-4; D is perhaps TRBD1 (5 bases). V was cut by 2 bases and J by 1 base, with 17 bases left in between. Germline V gene sequence: CDR1 SGHAT, CDR2 FQNNGV. This CDR3 region has 18 residues.

Comment on this clone: Other DNA sequences from this sample encode an identical CDR3 as well. The chain links TRBV5-1 to TRBJ2-2; 8 nucleotides align to TRBD2. The CDR3 sequence is 15 residues long. V lost 3 bases, J lost 0 bases, and 1 base stayed unmatched. The germline V gene encodes CDR1 SGHRS and CDR2 YFSETQ. The CDR3 loop is CASSSSGSNTGELFF. The CDR3, as DNA: TGCGCCAGCAGCTCTAGCGGGTCGAACACCGGGGAGCTGTTTTTT.

This chain joins TRBV7-2 and TRBJ1-3; D remains unclear. Trimming shortened V by 3 bases and J by 5 bases, and 5 bases separated the two germline ends. The CDR3 is 12 amino acids. Germline CDR1 reads SGHTA; CDR2 reads FQGNSA. CDR3 region: CASSFQRNTIYF. CDR3 coding DNA: TGTGCCAGCAGCTTTCAGCGAAACACCATATATTTT.

CDR3 coding DNA: TGTGCCAGTAGCCGCGGGGGGGGTAATTCACCCCTCCACTTT. This codes for CASSRGGGNSPLHF. The gene calls are TRBV19 and TRBJ1-6; perhaps TRBD1 as D (5 bases). The germline gives CDR1 LNHDA, CDR2 SQIVND (reference sequence). Trimming removed 6 bases from V and 6 bases from J, with 12 bases in between. The CDR3 runs to 14 residues. The full variable domain, with the rest looked up from reference TRBV19 and TRBJ1-6, is DGGITQSPKYLFRKEGQNVTLSCEQNLNHDAMYWYRQDPGQGLRLIYYSQIVNDFQKGDIAEGYSVSREKKESFPLTVTSAQKNPTAFYLCASSRGGGNSPLHFGNGTRLTVT.

For this clone: Other nucleotide sequences from this sample produce the same CDR3. This chain connects TRBV6-5 to TRBJ1-4; possible D gene TRBD1, 5 bases. The CDR3 is made up of 14 amino acids. CDR1 MNHEY and CDR2 SVGAGI come from the germline V gene. V lost 5 bases and J 0 bases, leaving 7 bases between the germline ends. CDR3 nucleotides: TGTGCCAGCAGTCGGGGGACAACTAATGAAAAACTGTTTTTT. It codes for CASSRGTTNEKLFF.

The genes are TRBV11-3 and TRBJ1-1; D not certain. Germline V gene sequence: CDR1 SGHNT, CDR2 YENEEA. This CDR3 is 12 amino acids long. V lost 1 base to trimming and J lost 7 bases, with 7 bases between them. The CDR3 nucleotides are TGTGCCAGCAGCTTAGGTGGAAATGAAGCTTTCTTT. It encodes CASSLGGNEAFF. The complete variable domain, with remaining parts taken from reference TRBV11-3 and TRBJ1-1, reads EAGVVQSPRYKIIEKKQPVAFWCNPISGHNTLYWYLQNLGQGPELLIRYENEEAVDDSQLPKDRFSAERLKGVDSTLKIQPAELGDSAVYLCASSLGGNEAFFGQGTRLTVV.